This T cell receptor beta chain is drawn from a study of T cells after yellow fever vaccination. At the level of the study: For low cell numbers, libraries were made with SMART-Seq v4 Ultra Low Input.

The CDR3 consists of 15 residues. From germline, CDR1 is KGHSH and CDR2 LQKENI. Trimming removed 5 bases from V and 6 bases from J, with 18 bases in between. Notes on this clonotype: What it binds is not known.

Study-level results: Subsequent booster samples again held most clones from primary vaccination (roughly 95% CD4, just under 90% CD8). Weaker, the secondary response peaked sooner, at day 5 versus 15. Abundant clonotypes from the bulk population could get into FACS-sorted repertoires as contaminants.

TCRdb processed the 5' RACE reads anew with MiXCR; each CDR3 protein has one entry. Of 200,000 to 300,000 distinct CDR3 sequences in the sample, over 6.5% are singletons; the top ten hold around 1%. The rearrangement joins TRBV18 to TRBJ2-3; D uncertain. This TCR came from a man aged 30 to 45 who received the YFV17D yellow fever vaccine. Here the sequenced sample was CD4+ T cells sorted from PBMCs, taken on the day of the yellow fever booster vaccination. In DNA form, the CDR3 reads TGTGCCAGCTCAAAAAGGGAAAGGACGTCGGATACGCAGTATTTT. This gives the protein CASSKRERTSDTQYF. Using reference TRBV18 and TRBJ2-3 for the parts outside the CDR3, the full variable domain is NAGVMQNPRHLVRRRGQEARLRCSPMKGHSHVYWYRQLPEEGLKFMVYLQKENIIDESGMPKERFSAEFPKEGPSILRIQQVVRGDSAAYFCASSKRERTSDTQYFGPGTRLTVL.